These 16 T cell receptor beta chains were sequenced from one sample in a study of T cells in Graves' hyperthyroidism and ophthalmopathy. RNA transcripts gave rise to amplified TCR beta CDR3 regions. The primer set for the first-round RT-PCR of the TCR CDR3 was HTBI. TCRdb recomputed calls from the multiplex PCR reads with MiXCR, one row per CDR3 protein. The profile shows fewer than 650,000 distinct CDR3 sequences, 13% to 15% of them singletons. The sequencing sample was made of blood. All receptors derive from a woman aged 18-30 years with Graves' ophthalmopathy.

This clonotype was detected many times. This rearrangement joins TRBV11-2 to TRBJ2-5, with D possibly matching TRBD1 (5 bases). This CDR3 has 14 amino acids. V gave up 1 base and J gave up 1 base, with 7 bases separating them. CDR1 and CDR2 from the germline V gene are SGHAT and FQNNGV. The chain's CDR3 is CASSLGGPQETQYF. The DNA for the CDR3 is TGTGCCAGCAGCTTAGGGGGCCCCCAAGAGACCCAGTACTTC.

This clonotype was counted at least ten times. The chain recombines TRBV27 with TRBJ1-4; a possible D gene is TRBD1 (6 bases). There are 14 residues in the CDR3. Trimming cost V 3 bases and J 5 bases, with 10 bases left between them. Germline V CDR1 and CDR2: MNHEY, SMNVEV (reference sequence). For the CDR3, the DNA is TGTGCCAGCAGTTTTGGACAGTCGAATGAAAAACTGTTTTTT. This gives the protein CASSFGQSNEKLFF.

This clonotype was detected many times. The V gene is TRBV20-1, the J gene TRBJ2-1; possibly TRBD2 for D (6 bases). CDR1 is DFQATT and CDR2 is SNEGSKA in the germline V gene (reference sequence). V shed 0 bases and J shed 6 bases, with 15 bases lying between them. The CDR3 has 15 amino acids. Here the CDR3 DNA reads TGCAGTGCTAGAGATCGGGATAGCGGCGCCAATGAGCAGTTCTTC. Translated: CSARDRDSGANEQFF.

This clonotype was counted only a few times. V is TRBV5-1 and J is TRBJ2-5; tentatively, D is TRBD2 (7 bases). V was pared by 5 bases and J by 2 bases, with 10 bases between. The CDR3 is made up of 13 amino acids. Germline V lookup: CDR1 SGHRS, CDR2 YFSETQ. The CDR3 sequence: CASRQGLQETQYF. The CDR3 DNA follows: TGCGCCAGCAGACAGGGACTACAAGAGACCCAGTACTTC. The full variable domain, with the rest looked up from reference TRBV5-1 and TRBJ2-5, is KAGVTQTPRYLIKTRGQQVTLSCSPISGHRSVSWYQQTPGQGLQFLFEYFSETQRNKGNFPGRFSGRQFSNSRSEMNVSTLELGDSALYLCASRQGLQETQYFGPGTRLLVL.

This clonotype was seen repeatedly, ten times or more. The chain uses TRBV6-1 and TRBJ2-7, with no clear D. CDR3 length: 17 amino acids. With 1 base removed from V and 1 base from J, the gap between germline ends came to 17 bases. Germline loops: CDR1 MNHNS, CDR2 SASEGT. The CDR3 spells CASSEGVTAAVSYEQYF. CDR3 DNA sequence: TGTGCCAGCAGTGAAGGTGTCACGGCGGCCGTTTCCTACGAGCAGTACTTC.

This clonotype appeared many times. The gene calls are TRBV28 and TRBJ1-1; D unclear. The V gene's germline CDR1 is MDHEN and CDR2 SYDVKM. The CDR3 length is 14 residues. Between the trimmed V and J ends, which lost 1 base and 8 bases, there was a span of 14 bases. CDR3 coding DNA: TGTGCCAGCAGTTTATACGGAGACCGGACCGAAGCTTTCTTT. This translates into CASSLYGDRTEAFF.

This clonotype was counted a few times. The chain carries TRBV30 and TRBJ2-1; 7 positions agree with TRBD2. The CDR3 totals 15 residues. The junction had 13 bases not matched to a gene; V was cut back by 1 base and J by 10 bases. Germline V gene data show CDR1 as GTSNPN and CDR2 as SVGIG (reference sequence). CDR3 sequence: CAWSGEGRVPLEQFF. Written as DNA, the CDR3 is TGTGCCTGGAGTGGGGAGGGCAGGGTTCCCCTCGAGCAGTTCTTC.

The chain has TRBV16 and TRBJ1-2; weak D call: TRBD1 (5 bases). V was clipped by 3 bases and J by 8 bases, with 16 bases between them. The CDR3 is 14 amino acids. The germline V gene encodes CDR1 KGHSY and CDR2 FQNENV. The CDR3 loop reads CASSQSTVLAGYTF. The CDR3 DNA reads as TGTGCCAGCAGCCAGTCGACAGTCCTGGCCGGCTACACCTTC.

This clonotype was counted at least ten times. This rearrangement joins TRBV3-1 to TRBJ1-5; D gene uncertain. Trimming shortened V by 1 base and J by 4 bases, and 8 bases separated the two germline ends. CDR1 is LGHDT and CDR2 is YNNKEL in the germline V gene (reference sequence). The CDR3 has 14 amino acids. This CDR3 reads CASSQGMLNQPQHF. CDR3 bases: TGTGCCAGCAGCCAAGGAATGTTAAATCAGCCCCAGCATTTT.

This clonotype was seen at least ten times. V usage is TRBV12-3 or TRBV12-4 and J usage is TRBJ2-5; TRBD2 aligns across 9 bases. The CDR3 length is 14 residues. The V gene end was trimmed by 7 bases and the J gene end by 5 bases; junction bases not matched to a gene: 8. The CDR3 here is CASINSGSTETQYF. The CDR3 bases are TGTGCCAGCATTAATAGCGGGAGTACGGAGACCCAGTACTTC.

This clonotype appeared many times. This chain links TRBV28 with TRBJ1-2, with D hard to call. Deletions cut 4 bases from V and 7 bases from J, with 22 bases between. Per the germline V gene, CDR1 is MDHEN and CDR2 is SYDVKM. This CDR3 has 16 amino acids. The CDR3 is CASSSTGVGPAGGYTF. The CDR3 DNA reads TGTGCCAGCAGTTCAACCGGGGTCGGCCCGGCCGGTGGCTACACCTTC.

There are many counts of this clonotype. The chain has TRBV24-1 and TRBJ2-1, with 7 positions matching TRBD1. The CDR3 is 16 amino acids. V was pared by 4 bases and J by 1 base, with 6 bases of the junction left unmatched. Germline CDR1 is KGHDR and CDR2 is SFDVKD. The DNA of the CDR3 is TGTGCCACCAGTGACCCGAGGGGACAGTCCTACAATGAGCAGTTCTTC. Protein sequence: CATSDPRGQSYNEQFF.

This chain uses TRBV28 with TRBJ2-5; a possible D gene is TRBD1 (6 bases). The germline V gene has CDR1 MDHEN and CDR2 SYDVKM. The CDR3 totals 13 residues. V was trimmed by 7 bases and J by 3 bases, leaving 12 bases between them. The CDR3 protein is CASTYRDKETQYF. The CDR3 DNA follows: TGTGCCAGCACATACAGGGATAAAGAGACCCAGTACTTC.

This clonotype was recorded at least ten times. V gene TRBV20-1 combines with J gene TRBJ2-7; 7 positions match TRBD2. V lost 5 bases and J lost 3; bases outside the gene matches: 13. Germline V gene data show CDR1 as DFQATT and CDR2 as SNEGSKA (reference sequence). The CDR3 covers 15 residues. CDR3 nucleotide sequence: TGCAGTGCTTCTGGGACTATCCCAAACCGCTACGAGCAGTACTTC. Translated: CSASGTIPNRYEQYF.

This clonotype was seen ten or more times. The V call is TRBV5-6, the J call TRBJ2-4; D not certain. V was shortened by 3 bases and J by 8 bases, with 9 bases between the two germline ends. Germline V lookup: CDR1 SGHDT, CDR2 YYEEEE. The CDR3 extends over 12 amino acids. CDR3 coding DNA: TGTGCCAGCAGCTGGAGTGGAGACATTCAGTACTTC. It codes for CASSWSGDIQYF. The full variable domain, completed using reference TRBV5-6 and TRBJ2-4, is DAGVTQSPTHLIKTRGQQVTLRCSPKSGHDTVSWYQQALGQGPQFIFQYYEEEERQRGNFPDRFSGHQFPNYSSELNVNALLLGDSALYLCASSWSGDIQYFGAGTRLSVL.

This clonotype was observed at least ten times. The chain combines TRBV7-9 with TRBJ2-1; D is uncertain. The CDR3 extends over 13 amino acids. With 8 bases removed from V and 8 bases from J, the gap between germline ends came to 16 bases. Germline V gene data show CDR1 as SEHNR and CDR2 as FQNEAQ (reference sequence). As DNA, the CDR3 is TGTGCCAGCCCTACCGGGCCTTTGGATGAGCAGTTCTTC. Translation gives CASPTGPLDEQFF.